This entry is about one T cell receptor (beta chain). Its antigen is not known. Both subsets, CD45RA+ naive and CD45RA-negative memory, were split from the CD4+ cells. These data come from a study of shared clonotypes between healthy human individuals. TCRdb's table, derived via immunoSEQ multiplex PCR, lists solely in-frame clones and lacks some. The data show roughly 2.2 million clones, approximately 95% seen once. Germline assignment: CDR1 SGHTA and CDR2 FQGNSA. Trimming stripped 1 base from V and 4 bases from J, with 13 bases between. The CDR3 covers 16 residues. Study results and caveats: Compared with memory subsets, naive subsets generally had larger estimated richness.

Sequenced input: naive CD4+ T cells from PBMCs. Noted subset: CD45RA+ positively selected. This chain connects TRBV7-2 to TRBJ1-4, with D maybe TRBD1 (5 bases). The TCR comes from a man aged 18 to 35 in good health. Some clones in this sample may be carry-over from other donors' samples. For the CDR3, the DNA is TGTGCCAGCAGCTTAGGAAGGACACGGAATAATGAAAAACTGTTTTTT. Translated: CASSLGRTRNNEKLFF.